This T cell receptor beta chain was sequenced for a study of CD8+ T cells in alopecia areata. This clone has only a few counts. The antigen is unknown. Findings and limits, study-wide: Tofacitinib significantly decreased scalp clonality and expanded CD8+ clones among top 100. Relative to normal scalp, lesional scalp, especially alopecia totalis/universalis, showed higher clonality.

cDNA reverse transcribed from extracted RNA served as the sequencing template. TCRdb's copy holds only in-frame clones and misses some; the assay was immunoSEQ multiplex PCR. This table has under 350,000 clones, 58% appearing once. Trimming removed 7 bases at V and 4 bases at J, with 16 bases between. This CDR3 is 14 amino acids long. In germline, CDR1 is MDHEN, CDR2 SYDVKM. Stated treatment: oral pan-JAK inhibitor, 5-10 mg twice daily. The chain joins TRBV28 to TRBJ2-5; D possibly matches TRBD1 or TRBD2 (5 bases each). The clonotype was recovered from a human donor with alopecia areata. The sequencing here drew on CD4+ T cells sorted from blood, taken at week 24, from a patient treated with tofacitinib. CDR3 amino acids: CASKIGGQGETQYF. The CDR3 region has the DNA TGTGCCAGCAAAATCGGAGGTCAGGGAGAGACCCAGTACTTC.